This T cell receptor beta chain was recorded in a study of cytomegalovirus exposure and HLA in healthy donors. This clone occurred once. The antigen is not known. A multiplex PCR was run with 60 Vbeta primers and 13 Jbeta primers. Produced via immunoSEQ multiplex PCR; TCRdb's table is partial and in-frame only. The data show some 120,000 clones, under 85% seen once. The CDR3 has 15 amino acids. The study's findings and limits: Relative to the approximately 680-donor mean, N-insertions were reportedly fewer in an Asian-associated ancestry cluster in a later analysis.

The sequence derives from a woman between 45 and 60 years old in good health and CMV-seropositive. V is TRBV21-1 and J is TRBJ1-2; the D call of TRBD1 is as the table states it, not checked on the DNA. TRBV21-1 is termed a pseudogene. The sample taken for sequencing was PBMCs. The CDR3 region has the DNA TGTGCCCGAGGGACAGGGGAAGGCGGTAACTATGGCTACACCTTC. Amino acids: CARGTGEGGNYGYTF.